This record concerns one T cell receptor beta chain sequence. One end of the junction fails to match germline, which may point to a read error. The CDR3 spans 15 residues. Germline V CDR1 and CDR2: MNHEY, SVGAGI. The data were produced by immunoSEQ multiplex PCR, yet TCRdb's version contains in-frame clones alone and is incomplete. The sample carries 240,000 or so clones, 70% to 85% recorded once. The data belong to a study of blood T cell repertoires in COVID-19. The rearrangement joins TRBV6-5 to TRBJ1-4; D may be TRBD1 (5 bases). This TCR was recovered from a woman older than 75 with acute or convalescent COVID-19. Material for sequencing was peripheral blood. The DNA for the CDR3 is TGTGCCGGCAGTCCCGGACATTCGGCTAATGAAAAACTGTTTTTT. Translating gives CAGSPGHSANEKLFF.